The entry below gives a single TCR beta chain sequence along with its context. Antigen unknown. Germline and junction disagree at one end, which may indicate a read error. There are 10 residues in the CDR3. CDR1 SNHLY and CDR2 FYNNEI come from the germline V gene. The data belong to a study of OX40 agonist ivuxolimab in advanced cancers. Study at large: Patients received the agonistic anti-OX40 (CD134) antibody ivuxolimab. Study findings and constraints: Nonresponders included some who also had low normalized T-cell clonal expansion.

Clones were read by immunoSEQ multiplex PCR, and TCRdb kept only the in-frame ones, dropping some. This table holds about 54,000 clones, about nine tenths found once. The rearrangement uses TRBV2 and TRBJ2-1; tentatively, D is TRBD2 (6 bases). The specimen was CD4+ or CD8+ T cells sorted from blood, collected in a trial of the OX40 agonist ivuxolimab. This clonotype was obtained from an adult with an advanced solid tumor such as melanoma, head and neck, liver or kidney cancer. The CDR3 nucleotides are TGTGCCACTGGGGGGAACGCGCCTCTCTTC. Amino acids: CATGGNAPLF.